The 9 T cell receptor beta chains in this list originate from one sample, sequenced in a study of blood T cell repertoires in COVID-19. Profiled with immunoSEQ multiplex PCR; TCRdb holds only in-frame clones, not every one. The sample gives under 300,000 clones, 85% to 90% of which show up once; about a sixth is in the top ten. The sample comprised PBMCs or T cells enriched from blood (not recorded which). All receptors derive from a man younger than 30 who had recovered from COVID-19.

CDR3 amino acids: CASSIVYNTDTQYF. The CDR3 DNA is TGTGCCAGTAGTATCGTCTATAACACAGATACGCAGTATTTT. The rearrangement uses TRBV19 and TRBJ2-3; the D is unclear. V shed 3 bases and J shed 2 bases, with 9 bases lying between them. Germline lookup yields CDR1 LNHDA and CDR2 SQIVND (reference sequence). CDR3 length: 14 residues.

This chain connects TRBV7-9 to TRBJ1-1, with 8 positions matching TRBD1. The CDR3 spans 13 residues. With 3 bases clipped from V and 6 bases from J, the junction kept 3 bases outside the gene matches. Germline lookup yields CDR1 SEHNR and CDR2 FQNEAQ (reference sequence). CDR3 nucleotides: TGTGCCAGCAGCTTCCGACAGGGGCCTGAAGCTTTCTTT. As protein: CASSFRQGPEAFF.

The V call is TRBV5-1, the J call TRBJ2-4, with TRBD2 matching 13 bases. CDR3 length: 16 amino acids. Germline values: CDR1 SGHRS, CDR2 YFSETQ. The trim removed 3 bases at V and 9 bases at J, leaving 9 bases unmatched. CDR3 coding DNA: TGCGCCAGCAGCTACTCGGGACTAGCGGGAAGCACCATTCAGTACTTC. It translates to CASSYSGLAGSTIQYF.

The J gene is TRBJ2-5, the V gene TRBV29-1; maybe TRBD1 (5 bases). Germline-derived CDR1 and CDR2 are SQVTM and ANQGSEA. This CDR3 has 12 amino acids. The V and J ends lost 6 bases and 7 bases respectively, with 15 bases between them. CDR3 region: CSVPNSQGTQYF. The CDR3, as DNA: TGCAGCGTCCCGAACTCCCAGGGGACCCAGTACTTC.

This rearrangement joins TRBV7-2 to TRBJ2-1, with 12 bases that match TRBD2. This CDR3 region has 15 residues. V lost 4 bases, J lost 9 bases, and 7 bases stayed unmatched. CDR1 and CDR2 (germline): SGHTA, FQGNSA. CDR3 protein: CASSSASGGAGEQFF. DNA for the CDR3: TGTGCCAGCAGCTCCGCTAGCGGGGGGGCGGGTGAGCAGTTCTTC.

This sequence joins TRBV5-4 and TRBJ1-1, with no clear D. With 0 bases removed from V and 1 base from J, the gap between germline ends came to 4 bases. The germline gives CDR1 SGHNT, CDR2 YYREEE (reference sequence). The CDR3 loop spans 13 amino acids. The CDR3 reads CASSLAGNTEAFF. CDR3 bases: TGTGCCAGCAGCTTGGCCGGGAACACTGAAGCTTTCTTT.

This chain joins TRBV6-5 and TRBJ1-1; 7 nucleotides agree with TRBD1. The V and J ends lost 9 bases and 8 bases, in that order; junction bases with no gene match: 12. The CDR3 length is 13 residues. Germline V gene sequence: CDR1 MNHEY, CDR2 SVGAGI. The DNA for the CDR3 is TGTGCCAGTCGGGACAGTCGAATTTTAGAAGCTTTCTTT. It yields the protein CASRDSRILEAFF.

The chain joins TRBV10-3 to TRBJ2-2; 11 nucleotides align to TRBD2. V trimming: 4 bases; J trimming: 6 bases; junction bases outside the gene matches: 7. Germline V CDR1 and CDR2: ENHRY, SYGVKD. CDR3 length: 16 amino acids. The CDR3 loop reads CAISVSGRASPGELFF. The CDR3 region has the DNA TGTGCCATCAGTGTTAGCGGGAGGGCCTCTCCCGGGGAGCTGTTTTTT.

The chain joins TRBV7-3 to TRBJ2-6, with a weak D call TRBD2 (6 bases). In germline, CDR1 is SGHTA, CDR2 FQGTGA. CDR3 length: 16 amino acids. Deletions cut 2 bases from V and 9 bases from J, with 17 bases between. CDR3 sequence (DNA): TGTGCCAGCAGCTTACAACCAGGACTAACTTTCAACGTCCTGACTTTC. The encoded protein is CASSLQPGLTFNVLTF.